This T cell receptor (beta chain) was recorded in a study of regulatory T cells in long-lasting Graves disease. Study details: Over 5 years of antithyroid drugs plus positive TSH receptor antibodies defined persistent Graves' disease.

Many counts were recorded for this clonotype. CDR3-region Arm-PCR and iRepertoire HTBI primers produced the TCR beta libraries. One entry per CDR3 protein, called by TCRdb with MiXCR from the multiplex PCR reads. The table includes roughly 700,000 distinct CDR3 sequences, around 30% detected once. Noted time point: persistent/refractory GD, antithyroid drugs over 5 years with positive TRAb. Researchers made the TCR library from RNA that was extracted from PBMCs. Each patient gave around 10 milliliters of EDTA-anticoagulated peripheral blood. The germline V and J ends were trimmed by 5 bases and 10 bases, with 26 bases remaining between them. This CDR3 region has 17 residues. The germline CDR1 and CDR2 sequences are MDHEN and SYDVKM.

The TCR comes from a female donor with Graves disease. The input for sequencing was peripheral blood mononuclear cells (PBMCs), taken when the disease was refractory, from a patient treated with antithyroid drugs. V usage is TRBV28 and J usage is TRBJ1-4; a possible D gene is TRBD1 (6 bases). The CDR3 sequence: CASSLRGRALGAGKLFF. The CDR3 nucleotides read TGTGCCAGCAGTCTCAGGGGCAGGGCCCTCGGGGCTGGAAAACTGTTTTTT.